This T cell receptor beta chain was documented in a study of identical twins. This clonotype was counted between two and nine times. The germline V gene encodes CDR1 SNHLY and CDR2 FYNNEI. The CDR3 is 16 amino acids. Trimming stripped 4 bases from V and 2 bases from J, with 16 bases between. MiXCR was run by TCRdb on the 5' RACE reads, yielding one entry per CDR3 protein. The data contain hundreds of thousands of distinct CDR3 sequences, about 7.1% of them singletons. Separately, the same data were catalogued under a study of yellow fever vaccine responses in identical twins.

Sequenced material: PBMCs. This rearrangement joins TRBV2 to TRBJ2-3, with D tentatively TRBD1 (6 bases). The TCR was taken from a woman younger than 30 in good health. CDR3 region: CASSGWPRGTTDTQYF. The CDR3 bases are TGTGCCAGCAGTGGATGGCCCAGGGGAACCACAGATACGCAGTATTTT.